This T cell receptor (beta chain) was sequenced for a study of identical twins. This clonotype has a handful of counts. The antigen remains undetermined. Study findings and constraints: With abundant cord blood beta clonotypes, insertions were fewer; memory repertoires showed no such pattern.

TCRdb called the 5' RACE reads again in MiXCR, with one record for every CDR3 protein. The profile covers a few hundred thousand distinct CDR3 sequences, with 6.5% appearing a single time and 14% to 15% taken by the ten largest. Per germline, CDR1 GTSNPN and CDR2 SVGIG (reference sequence). Trimming took off 5 bases at V and 6 bases at J, with 16 bases between the two ends. CDR3 length: 13 amino acids. A further study also used this sample, focusing on T cells expressing NK-cell markers.

Sequenced material: CD8+ T cells sorted from blood. The TCR sequence derives from a woman younger than 30 in good health. The chain carries TRBV30 and TRBJ1-2; no reliable D call. The CDR3 coding sequence is TGTGCCTGGTGGGATGGGCAGTTCAATGGCTACACCTTC. Protein: CAWWDGQFNGYTF.